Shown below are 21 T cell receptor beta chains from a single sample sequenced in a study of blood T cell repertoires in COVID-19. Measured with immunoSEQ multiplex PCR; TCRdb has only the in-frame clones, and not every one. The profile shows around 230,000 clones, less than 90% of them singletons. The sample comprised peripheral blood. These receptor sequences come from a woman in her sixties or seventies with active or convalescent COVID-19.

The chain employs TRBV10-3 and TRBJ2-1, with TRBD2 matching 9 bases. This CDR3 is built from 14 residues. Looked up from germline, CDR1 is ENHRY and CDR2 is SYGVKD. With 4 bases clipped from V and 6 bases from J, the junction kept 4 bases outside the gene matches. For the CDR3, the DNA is TGTGCCATCAGTGCTAGCGGGGTAGTCAATGAGCAGTTCTTC. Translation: CAISASGVVNEQFF.

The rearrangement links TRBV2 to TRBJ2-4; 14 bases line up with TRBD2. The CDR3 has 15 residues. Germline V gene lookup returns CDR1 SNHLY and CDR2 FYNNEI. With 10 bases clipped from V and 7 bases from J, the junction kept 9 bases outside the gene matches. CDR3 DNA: TGTGCCACCCGGACTAGCGGGGGGCCCGGGAACATTCAGTACTTC. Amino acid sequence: CATRTSGGPGNIQYF.

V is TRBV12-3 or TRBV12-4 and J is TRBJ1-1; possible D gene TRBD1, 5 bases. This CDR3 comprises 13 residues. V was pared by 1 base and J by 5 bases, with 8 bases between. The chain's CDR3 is CASSLVEGTEAFF. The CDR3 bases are TGTGCCAGCAGTTTAGTGGAGGGGACTGAAGCTTTCTTT.

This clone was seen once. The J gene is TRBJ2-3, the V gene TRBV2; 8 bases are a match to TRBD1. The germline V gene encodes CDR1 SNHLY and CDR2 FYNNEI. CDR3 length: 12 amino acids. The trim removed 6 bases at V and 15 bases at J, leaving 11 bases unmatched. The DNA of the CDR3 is TGTGCCAGCAGGGTGACAGGGGCCCCCAGTTATTTT. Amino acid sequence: CASRVTGAPSYF.

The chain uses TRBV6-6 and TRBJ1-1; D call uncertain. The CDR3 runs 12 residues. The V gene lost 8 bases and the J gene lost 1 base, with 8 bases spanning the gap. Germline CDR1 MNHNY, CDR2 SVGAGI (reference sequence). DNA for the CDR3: TGTGCCAGCCGGCGGGGGAACACTGAAGCTTTCTTT. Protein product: CASRRGNTEAFF.

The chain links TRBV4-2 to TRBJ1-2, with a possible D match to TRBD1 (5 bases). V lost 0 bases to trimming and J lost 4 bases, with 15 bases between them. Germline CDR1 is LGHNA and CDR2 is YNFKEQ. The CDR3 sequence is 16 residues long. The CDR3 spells CASSQESPQGIYGYTF. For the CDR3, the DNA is TGTGCCAGCAGCCAAGAATCCCCCCAGGGCATCTATGGCTACACCTTC.

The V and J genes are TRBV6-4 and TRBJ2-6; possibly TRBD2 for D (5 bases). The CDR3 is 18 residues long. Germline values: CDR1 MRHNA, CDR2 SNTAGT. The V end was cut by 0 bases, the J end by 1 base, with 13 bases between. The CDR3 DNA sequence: TGTGCCAGCAGTGACTCCGTGGACTCCACTTCTGGGGCCAACGTCCTGACTTTC. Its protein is CASSDSVDSTSGANVLTF.

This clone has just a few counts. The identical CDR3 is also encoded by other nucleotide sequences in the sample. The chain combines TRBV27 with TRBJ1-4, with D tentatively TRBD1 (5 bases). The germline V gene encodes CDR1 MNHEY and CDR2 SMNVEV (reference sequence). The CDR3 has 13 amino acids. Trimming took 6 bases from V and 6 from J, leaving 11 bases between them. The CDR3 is CASRRGIHEKLFF. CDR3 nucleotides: TGTGCCAGCAGGCGGGGGATCCATGAAAAACTGTTTTTT.

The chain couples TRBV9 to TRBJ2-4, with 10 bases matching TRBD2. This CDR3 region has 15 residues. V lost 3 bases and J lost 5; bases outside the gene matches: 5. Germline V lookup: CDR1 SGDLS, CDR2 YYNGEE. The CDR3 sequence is CASSGSSGGENIQYF. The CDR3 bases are TGTGCCAGCAGCGGATCCAGCGGGGGGGAAAACATTCAGTACTTC.

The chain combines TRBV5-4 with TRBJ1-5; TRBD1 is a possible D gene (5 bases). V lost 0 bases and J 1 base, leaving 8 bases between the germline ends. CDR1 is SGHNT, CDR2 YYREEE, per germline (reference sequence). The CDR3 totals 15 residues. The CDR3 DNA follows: TGTGCCAGCAGCTTGGGGGGGGAGAGCAATCAGCCCCAGCATTTT. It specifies CASSLGGESNQPQHF.

CDR3 sequence: CATRGTGGVSPLHF. The CDR3 DNA reads as TGTGCCACCCGGGGGACAGGGGGCGTTTCACCCCTCCACTTT. The V call is TRBV2, the J call TRBJ1-6; 12 nucleotides align to TRBD1. The V segment lost 10 bases and the J segment 9 bases; nucleotides outside the gene matches: 7. CDR3 size: 14 residues. Germline lookup yields CDR1 SNHLY and CDR2 FYNNEI.

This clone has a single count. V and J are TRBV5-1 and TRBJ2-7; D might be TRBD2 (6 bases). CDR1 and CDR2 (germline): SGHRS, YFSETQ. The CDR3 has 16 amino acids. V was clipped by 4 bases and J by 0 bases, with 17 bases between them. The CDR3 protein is CASSPFMGGASYEQYF. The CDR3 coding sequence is TGCGCCAGCAGCCCCTTTATGGGCGGGGCCTCCTACGAGCAGTACTTC.

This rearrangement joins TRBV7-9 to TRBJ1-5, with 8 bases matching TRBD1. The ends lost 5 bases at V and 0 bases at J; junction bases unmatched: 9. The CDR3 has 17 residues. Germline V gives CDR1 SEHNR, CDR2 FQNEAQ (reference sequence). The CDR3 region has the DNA TGTGCCAGCAGCCGAGTGGGGACAGGCGGTAGCAATCAGCCCCAGCATTTT. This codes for CASSRVGTGGSNQPQHF.

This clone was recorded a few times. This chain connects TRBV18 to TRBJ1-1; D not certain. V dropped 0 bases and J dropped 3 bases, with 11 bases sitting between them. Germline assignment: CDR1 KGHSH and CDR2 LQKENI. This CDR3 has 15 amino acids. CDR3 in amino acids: CASSPPVLEYTEAFF. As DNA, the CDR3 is TGTGCCAGCTCACCACCGGTGTTAGAATACACTGAAGCTTTCTTT.

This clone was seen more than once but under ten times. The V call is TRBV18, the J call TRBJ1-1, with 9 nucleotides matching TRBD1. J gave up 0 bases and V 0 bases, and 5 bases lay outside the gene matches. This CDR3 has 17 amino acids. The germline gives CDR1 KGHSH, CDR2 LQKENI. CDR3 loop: CASSPPTGGRMNTEAFF. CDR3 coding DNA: TGTGCCAGCTCACCACCTACAGGGGGCAGGATGAACACTGAAGCTTTCTTT.

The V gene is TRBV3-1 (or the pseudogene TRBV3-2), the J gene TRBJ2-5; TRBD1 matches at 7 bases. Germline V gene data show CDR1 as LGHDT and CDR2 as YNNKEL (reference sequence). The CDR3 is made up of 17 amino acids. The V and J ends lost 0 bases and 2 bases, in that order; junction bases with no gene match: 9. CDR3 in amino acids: CASSQDPDRVGQETQYF. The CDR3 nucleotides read TGTGCCAGCAGCCAAGACCCCGACAGGGTTGGTCAAGAGACCCAGTACTTC.

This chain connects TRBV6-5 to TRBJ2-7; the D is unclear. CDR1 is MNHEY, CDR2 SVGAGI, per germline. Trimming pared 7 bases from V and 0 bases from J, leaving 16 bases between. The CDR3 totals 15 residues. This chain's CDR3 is CASNRDFPGSYEQYF. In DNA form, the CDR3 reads TGTGCCAGCAATCGAGACTTCCCGGGCTCCTACGAGCAGTACTTC.

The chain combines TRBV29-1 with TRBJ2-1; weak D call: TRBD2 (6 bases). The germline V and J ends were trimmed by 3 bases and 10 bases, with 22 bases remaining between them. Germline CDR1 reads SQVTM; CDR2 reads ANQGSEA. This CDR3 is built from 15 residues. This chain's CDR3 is CSVDSGRATLREQFF. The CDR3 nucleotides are TGCAGCGTTGATAGCGGCAGGGCCACTTTGAGGGAGCAGTTCTTC.

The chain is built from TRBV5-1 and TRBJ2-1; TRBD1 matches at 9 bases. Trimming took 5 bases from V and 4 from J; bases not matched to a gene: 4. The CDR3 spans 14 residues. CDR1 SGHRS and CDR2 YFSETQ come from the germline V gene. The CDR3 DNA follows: TGCGCCAGCAGGGGGGGACAGGGTTACAATGAGCAGTTCTTC. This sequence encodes CASRGGQGYNEQFF.

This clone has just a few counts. The CDR3 region has the DNA TGTGCCAGCAGCTCGCTACAACGCGGTGGCTACACCTTC. Residues: CASSSLQRGGYTF. The chain is built from TRBV12-3 or TRBV12-4 and TRBJ1-2; unclear D gene. Deletions cut 6 bases from V and 7 bases from J, with 15 bases between. This CDR3 region has 13 residues.

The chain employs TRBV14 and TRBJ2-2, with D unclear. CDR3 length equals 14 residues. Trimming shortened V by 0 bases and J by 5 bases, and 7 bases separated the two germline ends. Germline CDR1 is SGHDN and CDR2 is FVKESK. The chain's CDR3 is CASSQDWATGELFF. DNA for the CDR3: TGTGCCAGCAGCCAAGATTGGGCTACCGGGGAGCTGTTTTTT.